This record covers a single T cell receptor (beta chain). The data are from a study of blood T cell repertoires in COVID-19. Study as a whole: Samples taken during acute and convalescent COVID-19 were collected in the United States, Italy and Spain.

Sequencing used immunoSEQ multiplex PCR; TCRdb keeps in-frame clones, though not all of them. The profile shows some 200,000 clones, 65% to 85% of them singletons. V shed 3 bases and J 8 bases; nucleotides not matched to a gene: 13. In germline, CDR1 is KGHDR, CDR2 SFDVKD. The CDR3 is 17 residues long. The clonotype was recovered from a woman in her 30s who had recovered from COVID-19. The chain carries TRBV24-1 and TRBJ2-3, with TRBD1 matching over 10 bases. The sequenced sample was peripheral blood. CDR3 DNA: TGTGCCACCAGTGATATTGGGAGAGAAGGGACAGGGGCTACGCAGTATTTT. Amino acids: CATSDIGREGTGATQYF.